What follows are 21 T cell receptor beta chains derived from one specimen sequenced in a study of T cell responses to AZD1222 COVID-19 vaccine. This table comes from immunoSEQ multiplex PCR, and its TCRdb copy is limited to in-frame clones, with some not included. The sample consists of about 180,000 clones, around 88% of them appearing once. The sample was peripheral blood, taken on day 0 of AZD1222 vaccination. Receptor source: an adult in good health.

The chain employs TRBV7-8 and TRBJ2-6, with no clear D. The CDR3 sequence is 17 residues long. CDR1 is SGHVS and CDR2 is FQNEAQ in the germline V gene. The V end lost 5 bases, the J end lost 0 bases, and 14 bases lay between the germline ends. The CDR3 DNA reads TGTGCCAGCAGCCTGTCCAGGACGGCCTCTGGGGCCAACGTCCTGACTTTC. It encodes CASSLSRTASGANVLTF.

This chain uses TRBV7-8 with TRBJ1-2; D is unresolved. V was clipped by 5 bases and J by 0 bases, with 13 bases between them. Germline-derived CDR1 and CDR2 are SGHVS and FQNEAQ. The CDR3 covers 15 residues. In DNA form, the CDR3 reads TGTGCCAGCAGCCGAACCGGAAGCTCTAACTATGGCTACACCTTC. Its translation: CASSRTGSSNYGYTF.

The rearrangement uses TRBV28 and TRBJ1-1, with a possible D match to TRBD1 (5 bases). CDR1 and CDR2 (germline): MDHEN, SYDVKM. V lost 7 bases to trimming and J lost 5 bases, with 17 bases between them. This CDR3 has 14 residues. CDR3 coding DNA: TGTGCCAGCAAAAGGGGTGATAGGGGAACTGAAGCTTTCTTT. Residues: CASKRGDRGTEAFF.

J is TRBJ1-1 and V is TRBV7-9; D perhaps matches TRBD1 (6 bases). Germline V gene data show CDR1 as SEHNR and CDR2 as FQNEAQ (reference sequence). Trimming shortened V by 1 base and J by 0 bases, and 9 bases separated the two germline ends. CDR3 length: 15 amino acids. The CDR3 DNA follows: TGTGCCAGCAGCTTAGGTTGGGGGCTGAACACTGAAGCTTTCTTT. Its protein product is CASSLGWGLNTEAFF.

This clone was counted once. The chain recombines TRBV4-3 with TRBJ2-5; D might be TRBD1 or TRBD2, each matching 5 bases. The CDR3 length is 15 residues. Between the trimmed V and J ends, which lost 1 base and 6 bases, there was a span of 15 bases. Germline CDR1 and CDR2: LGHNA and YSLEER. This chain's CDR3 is CASSQAGARLQTQYF. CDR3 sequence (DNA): TGCGCCAGCAGCCAAGCCGGGGCCCGGCTCCAGACCCAGTACTTC.

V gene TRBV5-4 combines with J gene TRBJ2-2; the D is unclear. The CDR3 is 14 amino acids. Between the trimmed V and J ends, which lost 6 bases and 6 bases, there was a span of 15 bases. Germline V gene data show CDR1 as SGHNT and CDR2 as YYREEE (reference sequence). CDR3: CASNEKGGSGELFF. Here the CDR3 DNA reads TGTGCCAGCAACGAGAAGGGTGGGTCCGGGGAGCTGTTTTTT.

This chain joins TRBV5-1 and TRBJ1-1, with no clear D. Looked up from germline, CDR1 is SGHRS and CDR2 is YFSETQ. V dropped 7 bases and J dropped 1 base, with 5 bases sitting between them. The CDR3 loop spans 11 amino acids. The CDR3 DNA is TGCGCCAGCGGCGAGAACACTGAAGCTTTCTTT. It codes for CASGENTEAFF.

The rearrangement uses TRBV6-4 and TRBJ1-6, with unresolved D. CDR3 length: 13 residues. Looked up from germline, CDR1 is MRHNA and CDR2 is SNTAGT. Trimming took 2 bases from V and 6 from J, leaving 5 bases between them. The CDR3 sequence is CASSDTSNSPLHF. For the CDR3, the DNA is TGTGCCAGCAGTGACACCAGTAATTCACCCCTCCACTTT.

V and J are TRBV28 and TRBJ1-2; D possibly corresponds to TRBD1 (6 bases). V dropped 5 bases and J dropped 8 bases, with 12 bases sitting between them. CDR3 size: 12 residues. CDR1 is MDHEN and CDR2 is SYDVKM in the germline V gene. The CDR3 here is CASSDGGRGYTF. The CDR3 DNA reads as TGTGCCAGCAGTGACGGGGGCCGGGGCTACACCTTC.

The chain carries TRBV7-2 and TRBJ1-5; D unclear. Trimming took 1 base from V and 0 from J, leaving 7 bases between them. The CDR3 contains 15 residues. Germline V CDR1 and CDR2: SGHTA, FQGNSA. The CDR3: CASSLVDGSNQPQHF. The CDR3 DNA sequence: TGTGCCAGCAGCTTAGTAGACGGTAGCAATCAGCCCCAGCATTTT. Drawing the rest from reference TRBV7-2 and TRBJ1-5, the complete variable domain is GAGVSQSPSNKVTEKGKDVELRCDPISGHTALYWYRQSLGQGLEFLIYFQGNSAPDKSGLPSDRFSAERTGGSVSTLTIQRTQQEDSAVYLCASSLVDGSNQPQHFGDGTRLSIL.

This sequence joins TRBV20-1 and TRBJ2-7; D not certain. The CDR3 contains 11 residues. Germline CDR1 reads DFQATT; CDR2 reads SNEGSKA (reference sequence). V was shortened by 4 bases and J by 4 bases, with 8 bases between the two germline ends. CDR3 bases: TGCAGTGCTATACGAAAGTACGAGCAGTACTTC. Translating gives CSAIRKYEQYF.

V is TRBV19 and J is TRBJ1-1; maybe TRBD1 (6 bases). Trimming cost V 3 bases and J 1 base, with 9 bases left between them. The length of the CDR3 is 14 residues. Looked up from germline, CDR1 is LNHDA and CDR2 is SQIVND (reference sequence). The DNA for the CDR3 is TGTGCCAGTAGTATTTTGGACAGGAACACTGAAGCTTTCTTT. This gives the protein CASSILDRNTEAFF.

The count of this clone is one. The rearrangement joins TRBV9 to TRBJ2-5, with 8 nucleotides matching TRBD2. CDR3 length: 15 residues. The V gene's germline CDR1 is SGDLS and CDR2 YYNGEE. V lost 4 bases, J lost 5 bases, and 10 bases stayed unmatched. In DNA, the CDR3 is TGTGCCAGCAGCACAACCGGACTAGCCGGGGAGACCCAGTACTTC. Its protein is CASSTTGLAGETQYF.

CDR3: CASSLSGGISTEAFF. For the CDR3, the DNA is TGTGCCAGCAGCTTATCGGGGGGAATAAGTACTGAAGCTTTCTTT. This chain links TRBV7-9 with TRBJ1-1, with D possibly TRBD1 on 5 matching bases. The germline V gene has CDR1 SEHNR and CDR2 FQNEAQ (reference sequence). The CDR3 is 15 residues long. Deletions cut 2 bases from V and 5 bases from J, with 15 bases between.

In DNA, the CDR3 is TGCGCCAGCAGTGTGCTTGTTAGCACAGATACGCAGTATTTT. It translates to CASSVLVSTDTQYF. The chain links TRBV10-2 to TRBJ2-3, with no clear D. Germline-derived CDR1 and CDR2 are WSHSY and SAAADI. The CDR3 covers 14 residues. The V and J ends lost 4 bases and 0 bases respectively, with 8 bases between them.

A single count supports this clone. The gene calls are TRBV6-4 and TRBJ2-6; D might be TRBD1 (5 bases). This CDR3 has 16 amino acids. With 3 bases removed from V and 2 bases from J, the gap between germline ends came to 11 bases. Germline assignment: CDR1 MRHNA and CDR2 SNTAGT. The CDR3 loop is CASSELFRAGANVLTF. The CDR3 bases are TGTGCCAGCAGTGAGCTCTTCAGGGCTGGGGCCAACGTCCTGACTTTC.

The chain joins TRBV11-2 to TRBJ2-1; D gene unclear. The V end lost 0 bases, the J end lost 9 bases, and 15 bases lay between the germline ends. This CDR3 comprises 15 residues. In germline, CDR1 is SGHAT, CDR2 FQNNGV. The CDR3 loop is CASSLDPPLVGEQFF. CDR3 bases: TGTGCCAGCAGCTTAGACCCCCCTTTAGTAGGTGAGCAGTTCTTC.

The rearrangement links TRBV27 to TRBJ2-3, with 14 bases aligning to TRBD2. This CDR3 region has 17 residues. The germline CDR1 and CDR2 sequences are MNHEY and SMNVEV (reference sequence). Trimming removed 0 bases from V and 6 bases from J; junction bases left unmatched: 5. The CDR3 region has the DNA TGTGCCAGCAGTTTATCGCGACTAGCGGGGGGGCTCGATACGCAGTATTTT. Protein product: CASSLSRLAGGLDTQYF.

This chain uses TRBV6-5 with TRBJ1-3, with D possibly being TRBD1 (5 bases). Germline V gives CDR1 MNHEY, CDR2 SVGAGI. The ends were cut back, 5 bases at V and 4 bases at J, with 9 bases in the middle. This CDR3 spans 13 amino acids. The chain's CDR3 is CASSPGGGNTIYF. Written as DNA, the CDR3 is TGTGCCAGCAGTCCTGGGGGAGGAAACACCATATATTTT.

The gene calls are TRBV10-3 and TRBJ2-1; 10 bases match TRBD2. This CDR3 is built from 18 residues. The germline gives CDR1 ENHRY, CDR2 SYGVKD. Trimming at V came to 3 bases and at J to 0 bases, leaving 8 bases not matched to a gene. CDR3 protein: CAISDSAGGGSSYNEQFF. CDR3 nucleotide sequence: TGTGCCATCAGTGACTCAGCGGGAGGGGGGAGCTCCTACAATGAGCAGTTCTTC.

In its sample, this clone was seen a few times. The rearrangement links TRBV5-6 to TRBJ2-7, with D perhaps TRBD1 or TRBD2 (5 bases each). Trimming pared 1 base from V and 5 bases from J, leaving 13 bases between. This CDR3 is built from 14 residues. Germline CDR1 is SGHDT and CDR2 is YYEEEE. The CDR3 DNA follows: TGTGCCAGCAGCTTGCAGGGCCGGGAAGACGAGCAGTACTTC. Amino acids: CASSLQGREDEQYF.